The 28 T cell receptor beta chains listed next were all sequenced from one sample in a study of blood T cells in healthy people across ages. Through a sample-barcoded 5' primer and a J-beta primer mix, a second PCR was run for roughly 6 to 11 cycles. TCRdb ran MiXCR on the 5' RACE reads and lists one entry per CDR3 protein. The repertoire holds roughly 1,800,000 distinct CDR3 sequences, around half seen once, with 2.1% in the top ten. Source material: blood. The receptors come from a woman aged 40 to 49 in good health.

This clonotype was detected only once. The V and J genes are TRBV9 and TRBJ2-5; D is perhaps TRBD2 (6 bases). The CDR3 runs 16 residues. V lost 4 bases and J 3 bases, leaving 19 bases between the germline ends. Germline V CDR1 and CDR2: SGDLS, YYNGEE. The CDR3 is CASSLGTRRWEETQYF. In DNA form, the CDR3 reads TGTGCCAGCAGCCTCGGGACTCGACGGTGGGAAGAGACCCAGTACTTC.

The CDR3, as DNA: TGTGCCAGCAGCGCAGGCCGGATGAACACTGAAGCTTTCTTT. Translation: CASSAGRMNTEAFF. The chain couples TRBV9 to TRBJ1-1; D gene ambiguous. The CDR3 totals 14 residues. Per the germline V gene, CDR1 is SGDLS and CDR2 is YYNGEE. V was clipped by 3 bases and J by 0 bases, with 9 bases between them.

The chain uses TRBV12-3 or TRBV12-4 and TRBJ1-4, with D hard to call. This CDR3 has 15 residues. Deletions cut 2 bases from V and 4 bases from J, with 11 bases between. CDR3: CASSLSPGGNEKLFF. As DNA, the CDR3 is TGTGCCAGCAGTTTATCCCCTGGAGGTAATGAAAAACTGTTTTTT.

The V call is TRBV21-1, the J call TRBJ2-3. TRBV21-1 is described as a pseudogene. The CDR3 spans 11 residues. In DNA form, the CDR3 reads TGTGCCAGCTGCACACTACTTACGCAGTATTTT. It is translated as CASCTLLTQYF.

This chain links TRBV7-2 with TRBJ2-1, with D perhaps matching TRBD1 or TRBD2 (5 bases each). Germline V lookup: CDR1 SGHTA, CDR2 FQGNSA. This CDR3 has 16 residues. V was trimmed by 4 bases and J by 6 bases, leaving 19 bases between them. CDR3 bases: TGTGCCAGCAGCTCCGAGGGACGCCGGGGCCGCAATGAGCAGTTCTTC. Protein: CASSSEGRRGRNEQFF. Combining the CDR3 with reference TRBV7-2 and TRBJ2-1 gives the whole variable domain GAGVSQSPSNKVTEKGKDVELRCDPISGHTALYWYRQSLGQGLEFLIYFQGNSAPDKSGLPSDRFSAERTGGSVSTLTIQRTQQEDSAVYLCASSSEGRRGRNEQFFGPGTRLTVL.

The genes are TRBV9 and TRBJ2-3; tentatively, D is TRBD1 (5 bases). Deletions cut 3 bases from V and 0 bases from J, with 11 bases between. CDR3 size: 15 residues. Germline V gene lookup returns CDR1 SGDLS and CDR2 YYNGEE. The CDR3 protein is CASSGHPGSTDTQYF. In DNA form, the CDR3 reads TGTGCCAGCAGCGGACACCCAGGGAGCACAGATACGCAGTATTTT.

This clonotype turned up a few times. V is TRBV27 and J is TRBJ2-5, with TRBD2 matching 12 bases. The CDR3 contains 15 residues. V lost 6 bases and J lost 1; bases outside the gene matches: 3. CDR1 and CDR2 from the germline V gene are MNHEY and SMNVEV (reference sequence). DNA for the CDR3: TGTGCCAGCAGAGGGACTAGCGGGCTCCAAGAGACCCAGTACTTC. This encodes CASRGTSGLQETQYF.

J is TRBJ2-1 and V is TRBV10-1; D is uncertain. The CDR3 sequence is 14 residues long. CDR1 is WNHNN and CDR2 is SYGVQD in the germline V gene (reference sequence). The V end was cut by 0 bases, the J end by 7 bases, with 10 bases between. Here the CDR3 DNA reads TGCGCCAGCAGTGAGTCAGATTACGGGAATGAGCAGTTCTTC. The encoded protein is CASSESDYGNEQFF.

The chain is built from TRBV4-2 and TRBJ2-1; 7 nucleotides agree with TRBD2. The germline V gene has CDR1 LGHNA and CDR2 YNFKEQ. The CDR3 runs to 16 residues. J was trimmed by 3 bases and V by 4 bases; bases with no gene match: 9. The CDR3 region is CASSLSRETIYNEQFF. CDR3 nucleotide sequence: TGTGCCAGCAGCCTGTCGCGGGAGACTATCTACAATGAGCAGTTCTTC.

The CDR3 is CATSDRTGGWDEQYF. The CDR3 DNA reads TGTGCCACCAGTGATCGGACAGGGGGCTGGGACGAGCAGTACTTC. J is TRBJ2-5 and V is TRBV24-1; 11 nucleotides agree with TRBD1. The J call is uncertain, as TRBJ2-7 better fits the DNA end. The V gene's germline CDR1 is KGHDR and CDR2 SFDVKD. The CDR3 length is 15 residues.

This chain joins TRBV20-1 and TRBJ1-2; 9 positions match TRBD1. There are 13 residues in the CDR3. V shed 5 bases, J shed 6 bases, and the junction held 7 bases outside the gene matches. Germline V gives CDR1 DFQATT, CDR2 SNEGSKA (reference sequence). The CDR3 DNA sequence: TGCAGTGCTTTCGGGACAGGGCAAAATGGCTACACCTTC. This codes for CSAFGTGQNGYTF.

The chain combines TRBV6-2 or TRBV6-3 with TRBJ2-7, with D uncertain. Germline-derived CDR1 and CDR2 are MNHEY and SVGEGT. The CDR3 loop spans 15 amino acids. Trimming removed 0 bases at V and 3 bases at J, with 12 bases between. The CDR3 DNA sequence: TGTGCCAGCAGTTACTCCTCGAATTTAAACTACGAGCAGTACTTC. It yields the protein CASSYSSNLNYEQYF.

This sequence joins TRBV12-3 or TRBV12-4 and TRBJ1-2, with D perhaps matching TRBD1 (5 bases). Trimming removed 2 bases at V and 3 bases at J, with 22 bases between. The CDR3 runs to 18 residues. CDR3 loop: CASSLTLGGRDAHYGYTF. The DNA of the CDR3 is TGTGCCAGCAGTTTAACTTTGGGGGGGAGGGACGCTCACTATGGCTACACCTTC.

V usage is TRBV28 and J usage is TRBJ2-5; 7 nucleotides align to TRBD1. Germline V gives CDR1 MDHEN, CDR2 SYDVKM. After removal of 5 bases from V and 2 bases from J, the junction contained 14 bases not matched to a gene. The CDR3 consists of 17 residues. The CDR3 sequence is CASSLHQTGPLQETQYF. The DNA of the CDR3 is TGTGCCAGCAGTCTCCACCAGACAGGGCCTCTACAAGAGACCCAGTACTTC.

This clonotype was seen more than once but under ten times. The chain links TRBV5-1 to TRBJ2-3; no clear D gene. The germline gives CDR1 SGHRS, CDR2 YFSETQ. The CDR3 is 14 amino acids. Trimming stripped 0 bases from V and 3 bases from J, with 8 bases between. CDR3: CASSLALITDTQYF. CDR3 DNA sequence: TGCGCCAGCAGCTTGGCTCTAATTACAGATACGCAGTATTTT.

The table lists this clonotype with a few counts. The chain employs TRBV20-1 and TRBJ2-7, with 12 positions matching TRBD2. The J call may not be correct, given that the DNA end is closer to TRBJ2-5. Germline V lookup: CDR1 DFQATT, CDR2 SNEGSKA (reference sequence). The CDR3 spans 14 residues. CDR3 DNA sequence: TGCAGTGCTACTAGCGGGGGGGCCGCGGAGACCCAGTACTTC. It encodes CSATSGGAAETQYF.

This clonotype was found a few times. This rearrangement joins TRBV7-2 to TRBJ2-1; tentatively, D is TRBD1 or TRBD2 (5 bases each). CDR1 is SGHTA and CDR2 is FQGNSA in the germline V gene. Trimming stripped 4 bases from V and 2 bases from J, with 12 bases between. The CDR3 spans 15 residues. The CDR3 DNA is TGTGCCAGCAGCTCCACTAGGACACCCTACAATGAGCAGTTCTTC. Its translation is CASSSTRTPYNEQFF.

The J gene is TRBJ2-4, the V gene TRBV20-1; 10 bases match TRBD2. The V gene's germline CDR1 is DFQATT and CDR2 SNEGSKA (reference sequence). CDR3 size: 16 residues. The V gene end was trimmed by 0 bases and the J gene end by 13 bases; junction bases not matched to a gene: 15. Here the CDR3 DNA reads TGCAGTGCTAGAGAGCTAGCGGGGGATTCCTACAATGAGCAGTACTTC. It encodes CSARELAGDSYNEQYF.

This clonotype was recorded a few times. This chain joins TRBV11-2 and TRBJ2-7; D gene unclear. Germline V gene lookup returns CDR1 SGHAT and CDR2 FQNNGV. Deletions cut 2 bases from V and 2 bases from J, with 19 bases between. CDR3 length equals 17 residues. The CDR3 DNA reads TGTGCCAGCAGCTTAAGTTTAGGAACAGTTATAACCTACGAGCAGTACTTC. Protein: CASSLSLGTVITYEQYF.

The genes are TRBV29-1 and TRBJ2-2; D may correspond to TRBD1 or TRBD2 (5 bases each). This CDR3 has 12 amino acids. Germline-derived CDR1 and CDR2 are SQVTM and ANQGSEA. Trimming cost V 4 bases and J 3 bases, with 6 bases left between them. CDR3 sequence (DNA): TGCAGCGTTGTGGGGGACACCGGGGAGCTGTTTTTT. This codes for CSVVGDTGELFF.

In the case of this clonotype: A read error may account for a junction end that differs from germline. The rearrangement uses TRBV12-3 or TRBV12-4 and TRBJ2-6; 7 bases agree with TRBD1. The CDR3 contains 17 residues. The CDR3 loop reads CTSSRQGLVAGANVLTF. CDR3 bases: TGTACCAGCAGTCGACAGGGTCTGGTGGCTGGGGCCAACGTCCTGACTTTC.

This clonotype was counted between two and nine times. CDR3 residues: CASRDYSGGAVYEQYF. As DNA, the CDR3 is TGTGCCAGCAGGGACTATAGCGGGGGGGCGGTGTACGAGCAGTACTTC. The chain has TRBV6-5 and TRBJ2-7; TRBD2 matches at 11 bases. With V trimmed by 6 bases and J by 4 bases, 11 bases remained unmatched. The CDR3 contains 16 residues. The germline V gene encodes CDR1 MNHEY and CDR2 SVGAGI.

The chain combines TRBV4-1 with TRBJ2-1; the match to TRBD2 covers 9 bases. This CDR3 has 16 residues. From germline, CDR1 is MGHRA and CDR2 YSYEKL. With V trimmed by 4 bases and J by 5 bases, 9 bases remained unmatched. DNA for the CDR3: TGCGCCAGCAGCCCCGTGGGAGCGGGGGGTGACAATGAGCAGTTCTTC. Encoded protein: CASSPVGAGGDNEQFF.

The chain joins TRBV7-9 to TRBJ1-5; TRBD1 might be the D (5 bases). From germline, CDR1 is SEHNR and CDR2 FQNEAQ (reference sequence). This CDR3 contains 13 residues. The germline V and J ends were trimmed by 5 bases and 6 bases, with 11 bases remaining between them. The CDR3 bases are TGTGCCAGCAGCGCCGACAGCGTTCAGCCCCAGCATTTT. It yields the protein CASSADSVQPQHF. Supplemented by reference TRBV7-9 and TRBJ1-5, the full variable domain reads DTGVSQNPRHKITKRGQNVTFRCDPISEHNRLYWYRQTLGQGPEFLTYFQNEAQLEKSRLLSDRFSAERPKGSFSTLEIQRTEQGDSAMYLCASSADSVQPQHFGDGTRLSIL.

This chain joins TRBV28 and TRBJ2-4; a weak D match, TRBD1 (6 bases). The J call may be wrong; the DNA end is better matched by TRBJ2-7. The CDR3 is 14 amino acids. The V gene's germline CDR1 is MDHEN and CDR2 SYDVKM. The CDR3 DNA reads as TGTGCCAGCAGTTTAAGGGGGAAGTCCTACGAGCAGTACTTC. Amino acids: CASSLRGKSYEQYF.

The chain combines TRBV4-3 with TRBJ2-5; 13 bases agree with TRBD2. The CDR3 is 17 amino acids. Germline assignment: CDR1 LGHNA and CDR2 YSLEER. V lost 0 bases to trimming and J lost 4 bases; unmatched junction nucleotides: 5. This chain's CDR3 is CASSQEGGLAGLETQYF. The CDR3 bases are TGCGCCAGCAGCCAAGAGGGGGGACTAGCGGGGTTAGAGACCCAGTACTTC.

The CDR3 protein is CASALGAGQPQHF. Here the CDR3 DNA reads TGTGCCAGCGCCTTGGGGGCGGGTCAGCCCCAGCATTTT. J is TRBJ1-5 and V is TRBV12-3 or TRBV12-4; D is perhaps TRBD1 (6 bases). V lost 8 bases and J 6 bases, leaving 14 bases between the germline ends. This CDR3 is 13 amino acids long.

This clonotype was counted a few times. J is TRBJ2-4 and V is TRBV7-2, with D uncertain. The J call could be wrong; TRBJ2-7 is a better fit for the DNA end. The CDR3 is 15 residues long. Germline values: CDR1 SGHTA, CDR2 FQGNSA. The CDR3 loop reads CASSLVRLESYEQYF. In nucleotides, the CDR3 is TGTGCCAGCAGCTTAGTAAGACTTGAGAGCTACGAGCAGTACTTC.